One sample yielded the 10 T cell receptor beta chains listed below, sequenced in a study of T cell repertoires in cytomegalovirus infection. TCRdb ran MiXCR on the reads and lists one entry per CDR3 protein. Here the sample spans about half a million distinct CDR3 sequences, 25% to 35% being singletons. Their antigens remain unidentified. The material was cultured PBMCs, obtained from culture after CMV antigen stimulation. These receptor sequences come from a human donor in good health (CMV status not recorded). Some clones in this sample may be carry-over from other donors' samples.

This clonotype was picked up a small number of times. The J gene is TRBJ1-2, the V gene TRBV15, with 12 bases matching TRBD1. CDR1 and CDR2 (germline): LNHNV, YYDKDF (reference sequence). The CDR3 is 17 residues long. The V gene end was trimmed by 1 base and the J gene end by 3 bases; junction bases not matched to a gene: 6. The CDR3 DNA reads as TGTGCCACCAGCAGAGGCCGGGACAGGGGGCAGGACTATGGCTACACCTTC. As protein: CATSRGRDRGQDYGYTF.

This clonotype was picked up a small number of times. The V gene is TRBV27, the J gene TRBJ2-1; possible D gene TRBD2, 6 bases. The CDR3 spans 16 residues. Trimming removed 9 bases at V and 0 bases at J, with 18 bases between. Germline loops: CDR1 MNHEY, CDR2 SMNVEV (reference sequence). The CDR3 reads CASQRASASSYNEQFF. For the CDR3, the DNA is TGTGCCAGTCAAAGGGCTAGCGCAAGCTCCTACAATGAGCAGTTCTTC.

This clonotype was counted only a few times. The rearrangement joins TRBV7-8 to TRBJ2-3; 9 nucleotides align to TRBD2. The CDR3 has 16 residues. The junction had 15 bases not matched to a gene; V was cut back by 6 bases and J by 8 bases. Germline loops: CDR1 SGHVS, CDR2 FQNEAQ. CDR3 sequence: CASRPSGKETFGTQYF. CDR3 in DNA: TGTGCCAGCAGACCTAGCGGGAAAGAAACGTTCGGTACGCAGTATTTT.

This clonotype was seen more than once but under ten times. This CDR3 is CASGVGWAGNTEAFF. CDR3 coding DNA: TGTGCCAGCGGGGTCGGGTGGGCTGGGAACACTGAAGCTTTCTTT. V gene TRBV7-9 combines with J gene TRBJ1-1; D unresolved. V was trimmed by 8 bases and J by 1 base, leaving 17 bases between them. CDR1 and CDR2 from the germline V gene are SEHNR and FQNEAQ (reference sequence). The CDR3 loop spans 15 amino acids.

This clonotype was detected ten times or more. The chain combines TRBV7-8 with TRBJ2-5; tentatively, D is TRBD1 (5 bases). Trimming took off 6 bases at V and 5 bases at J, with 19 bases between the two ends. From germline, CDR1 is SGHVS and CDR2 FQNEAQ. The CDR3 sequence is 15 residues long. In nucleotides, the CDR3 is TGTGCCAGCAGTCGACCGGGCCCCAGGGCTGAGACCCAGTACTTC. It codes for CASSRPGPRAETQYF.

The CDR3 is CASRPASTDTQYF. The CDR3 nucleotides are TGTGCCAGCAGGCCAGCCAGCACAGATACGCAGTATTTT. This sequence joins TRBV5-4 and TRBJ2-3; D uncertain. The V end lost 5 bases, the J end lost 0 bases, and 7 bases lay between the germline ends. Germline V gives CDR1 SGHNT, CDR2 YYREEE (reference sequence). There are 13 residues in the CDR3.

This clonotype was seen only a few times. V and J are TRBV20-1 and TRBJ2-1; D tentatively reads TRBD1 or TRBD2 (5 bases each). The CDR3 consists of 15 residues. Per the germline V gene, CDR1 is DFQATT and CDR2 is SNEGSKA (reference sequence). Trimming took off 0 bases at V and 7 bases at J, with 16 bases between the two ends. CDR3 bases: TGCAGTGCTAGAGATCTTGGGGGTGACTCGAATGAGCAGTTCTTC. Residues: CSARDLGGDSNEQFF.

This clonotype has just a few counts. CDR3 sequence (DNA): TGCGCCAGCCACCTAGCGGGAGGCAATGAGCAGTTCTTC. Its protein product is CASHLAGGNEQFF. The V gene is TRBV10-2, the J gene TRBJ2-1, with 11 bases fitting TRBD2. The V and J ends lost 8 bases and 6 bases, in that order; junction bases with no gene match: 3. The CDR3 is made up of 13 amino acids. The germline CDR1 and CDR2 sequences are WSHSY and SAAADI.

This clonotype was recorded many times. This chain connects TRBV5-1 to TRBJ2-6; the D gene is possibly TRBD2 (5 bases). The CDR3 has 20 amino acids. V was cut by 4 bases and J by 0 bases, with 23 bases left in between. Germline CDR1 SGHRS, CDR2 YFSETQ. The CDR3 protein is CASSQDGSGSLGSGANVLTF. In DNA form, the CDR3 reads TGCGCCAGCAGCCAGGACGGGTCGGGGTCGTTGGGCTCTGGGGCCAACGTCCTGACTTTC.

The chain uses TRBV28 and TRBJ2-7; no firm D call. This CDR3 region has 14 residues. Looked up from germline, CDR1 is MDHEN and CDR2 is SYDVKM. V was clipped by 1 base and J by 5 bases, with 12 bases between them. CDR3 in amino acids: CASSLFSLGDEQYF. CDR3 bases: TGTGCCAGCAGTTTATTCAGTCTTGGGGACGAGCAGTACTTC.